This T cell receptor beta chain was profiled in a study of identical twins. Each CDR3 protein is one row after TCRdb ran MiXCR on the 5' RACE reads. The sample includes some 250,000 distinct CDR3 sequences, around 6.5% of them seen just once. Study-level points and caveats: Twins' excess sharing was less marked for out-of-frame beta sequences. In cord blood, abundant beta clonotypes had fewer insertions; memory showed no trend.

For this clonotype: Antigen: not known.

In germline, CDR1 is SGDLS, CDR2 YYNGEE. The V and J ends lost 5 bases and 3 bases respectively, with 8 bases between them. The CDR3 covers 13 residues. The same sample was also used in a study of T cells expressing NK-cell markers. From that paper: Investigators obtained TCR beta repertoires from sorted CD3+CD56+NKG2C+, CD3+CD56+NKG2C- and CD3+CD56-NKG2C+ T cells. The CD3+CD56-NKG2C+ fraction was also led by these clonotypes in four donors.

J is TRBJ2-2 and V is TRBV9; no reliable D call. This TCR derives from a woman between 18 and 29 years old in good health. Sequencing was done on a sample of CD8+ T cells sorted from blood. In nucleotides, the CDR3 is TGTGCCAGCAGACGAAGGGACACCGGGGAGCTGTTTTTT. This translates into CASRRRDTGELFF.